The 6 T cell receptor beta chains below were found in one sample sequenced in a study of T cells in Graves' hyperthyroidism and ophthalmopathy. TCR beta CDR3 regions were amplified from RNA transcripts. RT-PCR in the first round (using the HTBI primer set) targeted the TCR CDR3. Using its own MiXCR run on the multiplex PCR reads, TCRdb lists one record per CDR3 protein. The sample lists about 640,000 distinct CDR3 sequences, 20% occurring once. Sequenced input: blood. These receptors originate from a man under 40 with Graves' ophthalmopathy.

The chain has TRBV20-1 and TRBJ1-6, with a weak D call TRBD1 (5 bases). Deletions cut 4 bases from V and 6 bases from J, with 16 bases between. CDR1 and CDR2 (germline): DFQATT, SNEGSKA (reference sequence). CDR3 length: 15 amino acids. DNA for the CDR3: TGCAGTGCTATCCTCGGGACTGGCCGTAATTCACCCCTCCACTTT. It specifies CSAILGTGRNSPLHF.

As concerns this clonotype: The junction does not match germline at one end; this may be a read error. J is TRBJ2-3 and V is TRBV2; no firm D call. CDR1 is SNHLY and CDR2 is FYNNEI in the germline V gene. The CDR3 length is 16 residues. DNA for the CDR3: TGTACCAGCAGTGAGCGCGAGCAGGTTAGCACAGATACGCAGTATTTT. Translation: CTSSEREQVSTDTQYF.

There are a few counts of this clonotype. The rearrangement links TRBV10-3 to TRBJ2-3; D gene uncertain. Germline V gene sequence: CDR1 ENHRY, CDR2 SYGVKD. V lost 6 bases and J 4 bases, leaving 8 bases between the germline ends. There are 12 residues in the CDR3. The CDR3 DNA follows: TGTGCCATCAGCTTAACGGCAGATACGCAGTATTTT. It encodes CAISLTADTQYF.

The genes are TRBV3-1 and TRBJ2-3, with TRBD2 identical over 10 bases. The V segment lost 0 bases and the J segment 3 bases; nucleotides outside the gene matches: 9. Germline CDR1 is LGHDT and CDR2 is YNNKEL (reference sequence). The CDR3 is 18 residues long. The CDR3 region is CASSQEPGLAGVTDTQYF. As DNA, the CDR3 is TGTGCCAGCAGCCAAGAGCCAGGGCTAGCGGGAGTAACAGATACGCAGTATTTT.

Worth noting for this clonotype: Being one base from a much bigger clone, this may be a read error. The chain links TRBV10-3 to TRBJ1-1; 12 bases line up with TRBD1. Germline V gene data show CDR1 as ENHRY and CDR2 as SYGVKD. The CDR3 runs 17 residues. CDR3 DNA: TGTACCATCCGTGGGGGACAGGGGGCAGGTGGGGACACTGAAGCTTTCTTT. Protein: CTIRGGQGAGGDTEAFF.

The chain employs TRBV4-3 and TRBJ2-2, with TRBD2 matching 14 bases. V lost 6 bases to trimming and J lost 3 bases; unmatched junction nucleotides: 6. Germline lookup yields CDR1 LGHNA and CDR2 YSLEER. The CDR3 is 17 amino acids. The CDR3 sequence is CASRPGLAGVYTGELFF. For the CDR3, the DNA is TGCGCCAGCAGACCGGGACTAGCGGGAGTGTACACCGGGGAGCTGTTTTTT.